Included here is one TCR beta chain sequence, with context. The specificity of this receptor is unknown. Base qualities are not recorded, but no much larger clone differs from it by a single base. The CDR3 goes from the cysteine to the phenylalanine over 18 residues. Of the read, only the CDR3 DNA is kept; its 54 bases are in frame from base 1. From V the trimming removes 0 bases and from J it removes 0 bases, while the gene matches leave 9 bases of the junction unaccounted for. Taken from the germline V gene, the CDR1 and CDR2 loops are SGDLS and YYNGEE. Receptor amplification or capture employed the immunoSEQ multiplex PCR assay. A mixture of 60 forward primers for TCR Vbeta segments and 13 reverse primers for TCR Jbeta segments was used in the multiplex PCR. Amplification of the CDR3 region of rearranged TCR beta genes was performed with a multiplex PCR assay on genomic DNA. The Illumina HiSeq System was used to sequence the amplified TCR beta libraries as 87-base-pair reads. The published analysis was carried out like this. A later analysis counted about 80 million unique TCR beta chains across the 690 or so repertoires, and some 12 million of these chains were shared by at least two donors. To remove PCR and sequencing errors, raw reads were error-corrected and collapsed into unique sequences using a nearest-neighbor algorithm that merged closely related sequences. To assign V, D and J gene segments, CDR3 sequences were aligned to IMGT reference sequences. For a sequence to be retained, a match of at least six nucleotides to both a V gene segment and a J gene segment was required. Rearrangements were called productive when the CDR3 lacked stop codons and stayed in frame with V and J; all others were non-productive. Following IMGT convention, CDR3 was defined as the stretch from the second conserved V-encoded cysteine up to the conserved J-encoded phenylalanine. In an earlier analysis of approximately 500 of the donors, sequences lacking an unambiguous match to a single V gene segment were excluded. An earlier analysis of around 600 of the donors classified V segments as functional when productive rearrangements were above 56.7% and as segregating when the standard deviation between donors was above 5%. A statistical classification framework was built for diagnosing cytomegalovirus status from the catalog of TCR beta chain sequences. In a later analysis, V and J genes were assigned by comparing TCR nucleotide sequences against IMGT/GENE-DB human TR gene sequences. The TCRdist pipeline was used in a later analysis to assign CDR3 sequences and most-parsimonious VDJ recombination scenarios. A later analysis defined each TCR beta chain by its CDR3 amino acid sequence plus V-gene family, and excluded reads lacking a unique V-gene family. To address suspected cross-contamination and a sequencing artifact, a later analysis removed 550 to 750 highly shared, low-generation-probability nucleotide sequences. A later analysis calculated a clonal expansion index for each public chain from normalized within-repertoire ranks of inferred template counts. Generation probabilities in a later analysis came from a VDJ recombination model fitted to out-of-frame rearrangements, and those results were checked against IGoR. A later analysis scored TCR-TCR, TCR-HLA and TCR-CMV co-occurrence with hypergeometric tests, applying a repertoire-size bias correction to TCR pairs. In a later analysis, false discovery rates were estimated by permuting HLA or CMV assignments 20 times. In a later analysis, co-occurring TCRs were grouped using DBSCAN, with TCRdist sequence similarity added in when clustering inside HLA-allele-positive subsets. Repertoires with fewer than 30,000 or more than 120,000 public chains were left out of co-occurrence clustering, as were a handful of repertoires with anomalous nucleotide sharing. In its TCRdb copy, this immuneACCESS table keeps in-frame sequences only and misses some clones. Where compared with another copy, unresolved V genes explain less than half of these, and the others have no known cause. For V, J and clone size, that table is used; D and trimming come from the DNA. The sample table holds 200,000 or so clones, of which roughly 83% were seen once. Around 0.26% of the sample goes to the ten largest clones.

This entry belongs to a study of cytomegalovirus exposure and HLA in healthy donors (dated by TCRdb to about 2017). Study-wide context: An earlier analysis of approximately 640 of the donors reported 250 to 350 Gb of sequence data and some 100 million unique TCR beta sequences from 150 million to 200 million T cells. In an earlier analysis of 550 to 700 of the donors, high-throughput TCR beta sequencing was used to judge whether each TCR beta V gene segment behaved as functional or pseudogenic. Donor age, sex, ethnicity and CMV serostatus were compiled together with the repertoire data. The study was designed to test whether signatures of past pathogen exposure could be identified by cataloging public T cell receptors. The study used immunosequencing to profile the T cell repertoires of approximately 630 subjects and linked those repertoires to cytomegalovirus serostatus. About 300 gigabases of sequencing data and 70 million to 100 million unique TCR sequences made up an early release that covered roughly 670 HLA-typed donors. In addition to the first cohort of 666 subjects, a separate validation cohort of some 120 different subjects was used. Rather than drawing on any new phenotypic data, the later analysis identified candidate immune exposures from TCR beta sequences and the way those sequences occurred across donors. Of the approximately 400 genotyped donors, 65% to 90% fell in the genetic ancestry cluster associated with self-reported Caucasian donors. Among about 400 genotyped donors of the cohort, an average of roughly 230,000 unique TCR beta nucleotide sequences was sequenced per donor, of which about 18% were non-productive. High-throughput TCR immunosequencing, statistical association of individual TCRs with disease status, and machine learning were combined to predict cytomegalovirus infection status. A later analysis re-examined previously published TCR beta repertoires from roughly 650 donors and added high-resolution HLA genotyping to investigate patterns of TCR occurrence. A few DR-DQ haplotypes were treated as single units for association and clustering because of strong linkage in the cohort. Typing coverage differed by locus: A, B, C, DRB1 and DQB1 were typed in about 620-640 donors, DQA1 in about 550, DPA1 in over 600, and DPB1 in 400 to 480. Every discovery cohort repertoire had been produced on one sequencing platform. A later genetic analysis used genome-wide SNP genotypes for about three fifths of the 666 donors, treating that subset as a discovery cohort. HLA typing included class I and class II loci at four-digit resolution.

Study-wide conclusions, independent of this receptor: A group of highly shared sequence variants was considered likely to be a technical artifact of the sequencing pipeline. In this cohort, only TCR beta chains were sequenced, and detectable features were limited by the absence of alpha or paired-chain data. According to a later analysis, parvovirus B19, influenza, CMV and Epstein-Barr virus appeared linked to several top co-occurrence clusters. A few of the identified cytomegalovirus-associated TCR beta chains were confirmed in vitro to be specific for cytomegalovirus antigens. Linkage disequilibrium might explain the correlated functional status among segregating V segments, but an unknown experimental factor could not be excluded. A later analysis found that most CMV-associated TCR beta chains appeared HLA-restricted, with HLA associations seemingly driven largely by CMV exposure. Roughly uniform sequencing depth across donors was assumed in presence/absence analyses, although this assumption may not hold. Cytomegalovirus status was reported to be diagnosed by the classifier with high specificity and sensitivity in both the original and validation cohorts. While some public TCRs were present in many individuals, most TCR sequences turned up only very rarely across donors. A later genetic analysis reported fewer N-insertions in productive TCRs among donors in an Asian-associated ancestry cluster than the roughly 700-donor mean. Because some donors lacked HLA typing at each locus, the association tests relied only on the typed subset. In an earlier analysis of about 540 of the donors, most TCR beta V segments were observed in productive rearrangements about 90% or about 30% of the time, broadly matching IMGT annotations. In a later analysis, HLA-associated TCR beta chains were found to be more clonally expanded and to have lower generation probabilities than equally common non-associated chains. For the cohort, immune exposure information was limited to CMV serostatus. The study listed 150 to 200 TCR beta chains as associated with cytomegalovirus. According to the authors, the approach could potentially be generalized to other disease states and immunological phenotypes. When HLA alleles, especially DR and DQ, strongly co-occurred, attributing TCR associations to individual alleles was difficult. The 87-base-pair reads could not distinguish some IMGT-functional V segments, including TRBV6-2 and TRBV6-3, so those segments were excluded. According to a later analysis, TCR association rates differed among HLA loci, with DRB1 alleles showing the most associated TCRs and HLA-C alleles showing the fewest. An association between a missense DCLRE1C variant and V-gene and J-gene trimming of TCR beta chains was found in a later genetic analysis and replicated in an independent cohort. A later analysis associated about 16,000 TCR beta sequences with specific HLA alleles at a false discovery rate of 0.05. A further reported finding was that TCR beta sequences accurately predicted the HLA-A and HLA-B alleles for most subjects in the first cohort. The earlier analysis of fewer than 750 of the donors excluded some 15 rarely observed V segments, including chromosome 9 orphons, because counts were too low.

The cohort was made up of approximately 670 healthy bone marrow donors. Cohort members were all nominally healthy when sampled, although unrecorded immune exposures were likely present. The donor was CMV seronegative and belonged to the group of several hundred seronegative cohort members. A peripheral blood sample was provided by each donor, and peripheral blood mononuclear cells were used for TCR beta sequencing. The Qiagen DNeasy Blood Extraction Kit was used to extract genomic DNA from the blood cell samples. Sequencing was performed on PBMCs. The chain is encoded by TRBV9 joined to TRBJ1-1, with 9 middle bases fitting TRBD1. The sequence was collected from a boy younger than 18 in good health and CMV-seronegative. The CDR3 region: CASSVAPTGGVMNTEAFF. The nucleotide sequence reads TGTGCCAGCAGCGTAGCTCCCACAGGGGGCGTGATGAACACTGAAGCTTTCTTT.